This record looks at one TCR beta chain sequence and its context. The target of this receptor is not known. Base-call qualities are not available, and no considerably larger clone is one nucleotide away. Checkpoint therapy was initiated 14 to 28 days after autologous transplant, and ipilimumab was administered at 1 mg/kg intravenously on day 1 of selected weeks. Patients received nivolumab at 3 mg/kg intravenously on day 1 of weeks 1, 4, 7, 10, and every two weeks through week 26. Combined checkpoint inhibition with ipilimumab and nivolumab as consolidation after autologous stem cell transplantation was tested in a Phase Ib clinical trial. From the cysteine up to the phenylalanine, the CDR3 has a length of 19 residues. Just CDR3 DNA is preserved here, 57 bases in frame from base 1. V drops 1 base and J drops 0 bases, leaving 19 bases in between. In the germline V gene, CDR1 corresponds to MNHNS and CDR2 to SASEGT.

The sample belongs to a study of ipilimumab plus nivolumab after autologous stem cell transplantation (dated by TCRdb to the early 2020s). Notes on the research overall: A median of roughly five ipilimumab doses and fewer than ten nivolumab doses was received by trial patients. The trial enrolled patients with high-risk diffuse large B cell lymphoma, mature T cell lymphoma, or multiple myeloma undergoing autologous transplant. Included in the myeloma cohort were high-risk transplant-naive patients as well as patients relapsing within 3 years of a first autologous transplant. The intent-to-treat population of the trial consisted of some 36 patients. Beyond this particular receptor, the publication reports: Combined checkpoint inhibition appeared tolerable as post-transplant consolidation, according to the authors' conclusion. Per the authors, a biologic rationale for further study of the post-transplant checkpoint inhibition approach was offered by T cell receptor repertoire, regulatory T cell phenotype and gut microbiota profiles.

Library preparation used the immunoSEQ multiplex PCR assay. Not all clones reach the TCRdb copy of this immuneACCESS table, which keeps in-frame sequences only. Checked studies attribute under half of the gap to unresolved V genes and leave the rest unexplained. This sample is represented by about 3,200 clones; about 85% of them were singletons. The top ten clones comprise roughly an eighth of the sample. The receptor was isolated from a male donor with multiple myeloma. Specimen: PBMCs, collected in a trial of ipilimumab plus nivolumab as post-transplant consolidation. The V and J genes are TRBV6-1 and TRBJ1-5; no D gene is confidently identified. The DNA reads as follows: TGTGCCAGCAGTGAAGGTAGGGTCTACCGGCGAAGTAGCAATCAGCCCCAGCATTTT. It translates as CASSEGRVYRRSSNQPQHF.